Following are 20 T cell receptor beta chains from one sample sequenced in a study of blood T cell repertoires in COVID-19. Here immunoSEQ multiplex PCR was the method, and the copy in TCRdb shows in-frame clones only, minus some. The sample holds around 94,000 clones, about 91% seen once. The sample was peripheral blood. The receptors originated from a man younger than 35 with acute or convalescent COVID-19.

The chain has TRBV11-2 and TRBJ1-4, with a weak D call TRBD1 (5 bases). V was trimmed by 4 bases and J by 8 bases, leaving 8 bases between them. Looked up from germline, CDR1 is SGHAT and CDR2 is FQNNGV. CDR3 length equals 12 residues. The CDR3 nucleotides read TGTGCCAGCAGCTGGAGACAGGAAAAACTGTTTTTT. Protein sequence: CASSWRQEKLFF.

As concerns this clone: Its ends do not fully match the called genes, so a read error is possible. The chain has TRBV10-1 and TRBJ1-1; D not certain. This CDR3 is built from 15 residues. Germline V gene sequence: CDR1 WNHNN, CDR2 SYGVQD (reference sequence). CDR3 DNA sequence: TGCGCCAGCAGTGAGTCCACAATGGTGAAAACTGAAGCTTTCTTT. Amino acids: CASSESTMVKTEAFF.

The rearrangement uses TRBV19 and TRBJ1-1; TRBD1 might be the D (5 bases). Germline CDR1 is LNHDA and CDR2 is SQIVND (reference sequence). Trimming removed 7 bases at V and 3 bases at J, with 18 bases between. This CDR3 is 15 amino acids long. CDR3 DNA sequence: TGTGCCAGTAAAGGGGAATTCGAGGTCTACACTGAAGCTTTCTTT. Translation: CASKGEFEVYTEAFF.

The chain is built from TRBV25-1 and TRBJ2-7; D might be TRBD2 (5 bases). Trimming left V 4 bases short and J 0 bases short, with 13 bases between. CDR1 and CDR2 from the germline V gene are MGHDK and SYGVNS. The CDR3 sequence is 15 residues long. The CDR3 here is CASSGLKGSSYEQYF. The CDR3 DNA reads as TGTGCCAGCAGTGGATTGAAAGGGAGCTCCTACGAGCAGTACTTC.

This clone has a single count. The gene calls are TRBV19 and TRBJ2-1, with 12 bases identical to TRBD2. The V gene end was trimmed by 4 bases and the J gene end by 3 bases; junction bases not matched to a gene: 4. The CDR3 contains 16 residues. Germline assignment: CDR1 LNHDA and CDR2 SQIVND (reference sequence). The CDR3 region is CASSTPGLAGYNEQFF. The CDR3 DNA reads TGTGCCAGTAGTACCCCGGGACTAGCGGGCTACAATGAGCAGTTCTTC. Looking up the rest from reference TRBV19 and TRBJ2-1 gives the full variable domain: DGGITQSPKYLFRKEGQNVTLSCEQNLNHDAMYWYRQDPGQGLRLIYYSQIVNDFQKGDIAEGYSVSREKKESFPLTVTSAQKNPTAFYLCASSTPGLAGYNEQFFGPGTRLTVL.

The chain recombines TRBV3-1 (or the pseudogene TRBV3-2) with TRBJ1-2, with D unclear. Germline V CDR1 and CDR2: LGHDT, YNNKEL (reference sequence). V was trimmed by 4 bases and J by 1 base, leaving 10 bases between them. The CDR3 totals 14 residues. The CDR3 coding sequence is TGTGCCAGCAGCCCTGTAAATTTTAACTATGGCTACACCTTC. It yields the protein CASSPVNFNYGYTF.

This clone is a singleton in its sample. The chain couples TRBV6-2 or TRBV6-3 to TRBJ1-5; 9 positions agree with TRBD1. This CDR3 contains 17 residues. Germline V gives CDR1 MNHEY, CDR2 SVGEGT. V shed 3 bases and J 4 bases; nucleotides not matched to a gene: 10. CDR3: CASSYPGQGKENQPQHF. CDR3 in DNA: TGTGCCAGCAGTTATCCGGGACAGGGAAAAGAGAATCAGCCCCAGCATTTT.

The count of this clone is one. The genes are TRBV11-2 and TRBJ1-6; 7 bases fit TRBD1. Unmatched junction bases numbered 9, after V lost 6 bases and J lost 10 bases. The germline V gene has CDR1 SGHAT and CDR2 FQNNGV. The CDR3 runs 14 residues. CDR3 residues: CASRPTGSLSPLHF. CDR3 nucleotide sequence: TGTGCCAGCAGACCGACAGGGTCCTTATCACCCCTCCACTTT.

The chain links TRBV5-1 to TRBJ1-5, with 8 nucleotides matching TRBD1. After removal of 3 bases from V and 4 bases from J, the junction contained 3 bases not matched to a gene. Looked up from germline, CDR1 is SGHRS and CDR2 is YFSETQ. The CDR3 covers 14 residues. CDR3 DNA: TGCGCCAGCAGCTCTGGACAGGGTAATCAGCCCCAGCATTTT. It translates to CASSSGQGNQPQHF.

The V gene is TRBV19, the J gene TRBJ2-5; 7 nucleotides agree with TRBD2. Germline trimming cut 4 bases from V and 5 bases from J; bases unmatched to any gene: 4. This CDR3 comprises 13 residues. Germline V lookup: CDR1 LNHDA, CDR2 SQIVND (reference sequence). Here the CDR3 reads CASSTSGMETQYF. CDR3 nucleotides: TGTGCCAGTAGTACAAGCGGGATGGAGACCCAGTACTTC.

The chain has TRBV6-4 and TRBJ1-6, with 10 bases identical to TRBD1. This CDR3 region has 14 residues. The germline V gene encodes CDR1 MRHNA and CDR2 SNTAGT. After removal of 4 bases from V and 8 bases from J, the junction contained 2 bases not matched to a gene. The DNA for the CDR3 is TGTGCCAGCAGTGTAGGGACAGGGGATTCACCCCTCCACTTT. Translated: CASSVGTGDSPLHF.

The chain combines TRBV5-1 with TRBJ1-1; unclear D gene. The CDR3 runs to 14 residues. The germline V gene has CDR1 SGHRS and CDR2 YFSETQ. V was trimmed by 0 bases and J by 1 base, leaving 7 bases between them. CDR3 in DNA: TGCGCCAGCAGCTTGGCCGCAGGGAACACTGAAGCTTTCTTT. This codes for CASSLAAGNTEAFF.

The CDR3 is CASSAGNLGSTEAFF. DNA for the CDR3: TGTGCCAGCAGCGCGGGGAACCTAGGGAGCACTGAAGCTTTCTTT. This chain connects TRBV11-2 to TRBJ1-1; D ambiguous. Germline CDR1 and CDR2: SGHAT and FQNNGV. The CDR3 has 15 residues. V lost 5 bases and J 4 bases, leaving 17 bases between the germline ends.

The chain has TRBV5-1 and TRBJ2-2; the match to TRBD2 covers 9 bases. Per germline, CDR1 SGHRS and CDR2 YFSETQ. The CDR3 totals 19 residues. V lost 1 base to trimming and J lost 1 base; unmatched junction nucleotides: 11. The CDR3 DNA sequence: TGCGCCAGCAGCTTGTTTATAGGTAGCGGGGGCCTGAACACCGGGGAGCTGTTTTTT. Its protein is CASSLFIGSGGLNTGELFF.

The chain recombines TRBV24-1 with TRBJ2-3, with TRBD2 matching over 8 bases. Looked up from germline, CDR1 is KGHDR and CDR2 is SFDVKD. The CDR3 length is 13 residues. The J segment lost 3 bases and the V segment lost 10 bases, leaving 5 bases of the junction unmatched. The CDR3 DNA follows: TGTGCCACACAGCGGGAGTCTACAGATACGCAGTATTTT. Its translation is CATQRESTDTQYF.

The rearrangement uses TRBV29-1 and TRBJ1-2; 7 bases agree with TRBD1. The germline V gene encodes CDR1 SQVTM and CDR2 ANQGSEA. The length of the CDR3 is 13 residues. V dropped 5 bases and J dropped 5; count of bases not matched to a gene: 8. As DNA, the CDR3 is TGCAGCGTTTGGACAGGAGGGGGATATGGCTACACCTTC. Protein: CSVWTGGGYGYTF.

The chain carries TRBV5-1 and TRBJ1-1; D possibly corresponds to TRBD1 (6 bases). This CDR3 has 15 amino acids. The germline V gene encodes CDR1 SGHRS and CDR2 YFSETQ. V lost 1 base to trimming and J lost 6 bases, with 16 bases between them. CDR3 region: CASSLLIPGVPEAFF. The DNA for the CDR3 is TGCGCCAGCAGCTTGTTAATTCCAGGGGTCCCTGAAGCTTTCTTT.

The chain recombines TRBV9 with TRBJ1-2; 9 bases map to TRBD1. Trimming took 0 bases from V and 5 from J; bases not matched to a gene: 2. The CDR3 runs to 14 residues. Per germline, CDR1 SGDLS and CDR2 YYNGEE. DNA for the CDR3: TGTGCCAGCAGCGTAGTGGGACAGGGTTATGGCTACACCTTC. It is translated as CASSVVGQGYGYTF.

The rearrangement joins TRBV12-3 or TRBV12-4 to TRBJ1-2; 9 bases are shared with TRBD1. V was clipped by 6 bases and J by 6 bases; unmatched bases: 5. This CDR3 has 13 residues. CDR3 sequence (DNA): TGTGCCAGCAGAAATGGGACAGGGAATGGCTACACCTTC. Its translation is CASRNGTGNGYTF.

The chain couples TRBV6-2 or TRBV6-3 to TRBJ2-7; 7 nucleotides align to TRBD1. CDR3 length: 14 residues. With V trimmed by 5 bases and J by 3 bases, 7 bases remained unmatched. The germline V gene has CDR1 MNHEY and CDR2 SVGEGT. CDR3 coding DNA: TGTGCCAGCAGTCTCCGACAGGGCTACTACGAGCAGTACTTC. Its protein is CASSLRQGYYEQYF.